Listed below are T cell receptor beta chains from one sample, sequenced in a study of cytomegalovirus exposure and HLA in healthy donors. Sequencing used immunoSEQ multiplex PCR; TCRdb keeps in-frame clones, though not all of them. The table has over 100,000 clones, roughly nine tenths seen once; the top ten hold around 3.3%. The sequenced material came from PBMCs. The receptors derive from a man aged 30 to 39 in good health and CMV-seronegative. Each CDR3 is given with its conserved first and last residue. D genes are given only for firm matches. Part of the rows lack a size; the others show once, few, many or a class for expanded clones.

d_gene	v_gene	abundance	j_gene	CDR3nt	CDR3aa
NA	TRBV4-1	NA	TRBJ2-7	TGCGCCAGCAGCCAAGGTGGACACGGGAGATCCTACGAGCAGTACTTC	CASSQGGHGRSYEQYF
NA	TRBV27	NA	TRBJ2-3	TGTGCCAGTGGCGGCGATCTGGCTTTTAGCACAGATACGCAGTATTTT	CASGGDLAFSTDTQYF
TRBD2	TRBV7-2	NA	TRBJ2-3	TGTGCCAGCAGCACTGGGGAGACTAGCGGGGGGCCCGGCACAGATACGCAGTATTTT	CASSTGETSGGPGTDTQYF
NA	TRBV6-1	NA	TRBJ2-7	TGTGCCAGCAGTGAGGCGGTTACCTACGAGCAGTACTTC	CASSEAVTYEQYF
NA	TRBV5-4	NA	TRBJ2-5	TGTGCCAGCAGCTTGGACAGGGTAGGCGAGACCCAGTACTTC	CASSLDRVGETQYF
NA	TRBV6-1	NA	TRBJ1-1	TGTGCCAGCAGTGAAGTCAGGGACACTGAAGCTTTCTTT	CASSEVRDTEAFF
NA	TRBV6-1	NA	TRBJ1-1	TGTGCCAGCAGCCTGACGCGGGAGGACACTGAAGCTTTCTTT	CASSLTREDTEAFF
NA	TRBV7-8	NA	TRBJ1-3	TGTGCCAGCAGCCCCAATCGACGGACTCGAGGAAACACCATATATTTT	CASSPNRRTRGNTIYF
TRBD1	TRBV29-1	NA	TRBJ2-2	TGCAGCGTCGAAACAGGGGGAGTGAACACCGGGGAGCTGTTTTTT	CSVETGGVNTGELFF
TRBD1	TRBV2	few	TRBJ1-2	TGTGCCAGCAGTCGTATAATTACAGGGGGTCATGGCTACACCTTC	CASSRIITGGHGYTF
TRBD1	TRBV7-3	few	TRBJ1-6	TGTGCCAGCAGCTGGGGACAGGGGGGTTCACCCCTCCACTTT	CASSWGQGGSPLHF
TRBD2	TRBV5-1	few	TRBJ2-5	TGCGCCAGCAGCCTGGGACTAGCGGAAGACCAAGAGACCCAGTACTTC	CASSLGLAEDQETQYF
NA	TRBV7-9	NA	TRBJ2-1	TGTGCCAGCAGCTTAATGACAGGGAGGAGGAATGAGCAGTTCTTC	CASSLMTGRRNEQFF
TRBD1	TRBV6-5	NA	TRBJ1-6	TGTGCCACTGGGACAGACTATAATTCACCCCTCCACTTT	CATGTDYNSPLHF
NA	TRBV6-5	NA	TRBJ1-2	TGTGCCAGCAGGGAAACTGGGGGCGGCTATGGCTACACCTTC	CASRETGGGYGYTF
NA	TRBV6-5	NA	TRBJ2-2	TGTGCCAGCAGTTGGTCGCTAAACGGGGAGCTGTTTTTT	CASSWSLNGELFF
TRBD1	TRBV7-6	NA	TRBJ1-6	TGTGCCAGCAGCTTAGGGGGACAGGGGCATTCACCCCTCCACTTT	CASSLGGQGHSPLHF
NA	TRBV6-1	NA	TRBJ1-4	TGTGCCAGCAGTCCTCGTGCGGCAACTAATGAAAAACTGTTTTTT	CASSPRAATNEKLFF
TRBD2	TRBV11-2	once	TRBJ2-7	TGTGCCAGCAGCCCCGGGGGGGGAAACGAGCAGTACTTC	CASSPGGGNEQYF
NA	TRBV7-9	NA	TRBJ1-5	TGTGCCAGCAGCTTACAAAACAATCAGCCCCAGCATTTT	CASSLQNNQPQHF
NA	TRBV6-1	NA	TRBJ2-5	TGTGCCAGCAGTGAAGCGGCCGGGACACAAGAGACCCAGTACTTC	CASSEAAGTQETQYF
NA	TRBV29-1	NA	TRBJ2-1	TGCAGCATGGGACTTAACGCCTACAATGAGCAGTTCTTC	CSMGLNAYNEQFF
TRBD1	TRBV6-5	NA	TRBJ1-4	TGTGCCAGCAGTTGGGGACAGGGGATGACTGAAAAACTGTTTTTT	CASSWGQGMTEKLFF
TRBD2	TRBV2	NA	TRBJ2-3	TGTGCCAGCCCCGGGCGGGGGGGCGCAGATACGCAGTATTTT	CASPGRGGADTQYF
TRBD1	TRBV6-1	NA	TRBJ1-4	TGTGCCAGCAGTGAGGGGACAGGGCGCGAAAAACTGTTTTTT	CASSEGTGREKLFF
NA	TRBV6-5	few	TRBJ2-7	TGTGCCAGCAGTTCCGCCGGTGGGAGTACCGAGCAGTACTTC	CASSSAGGSTEQYF
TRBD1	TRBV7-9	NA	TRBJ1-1	TGTGCCAGCAGCTTAGTGCGGACAGGGTTTATGGCTTTCTTT	CASSLVRTGFMAFF
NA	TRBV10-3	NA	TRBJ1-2	TGTGCCATCAGTGAGTCAGCCAATGGCTACACCTTC	CAISESANGYTF
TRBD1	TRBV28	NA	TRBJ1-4	TGTGCCAGCAGTTTATTCGACAGGGGGAAAACTAATGAAAAACTGTTTTTT	CASSLFDRGKTNEKLFF
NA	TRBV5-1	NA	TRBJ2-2	TGCGCCAGCAGCTTGTATGTGGGCCCCGGGGAGCTGTTTTTT	CASSLYVGPGELFF
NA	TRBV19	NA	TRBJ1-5	TGTGCCAGTAGTATATGGGCGGAGGGGTATGGCAATCAGCCCCAGCATTTT	CASSIWAEGYGNQPQHF
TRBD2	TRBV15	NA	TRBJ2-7	TGTGCCACCAGCAGAGATTCGGGGGGGTTCTACGAGCAGTACTTC	CATSRDSGGFYEQYF
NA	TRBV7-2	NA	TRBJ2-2	TGTGCCAGCAGCCTAACTCCGGGGGAAACCGGGGAGCTGTTTTTT	CASSLTPGETGELFF
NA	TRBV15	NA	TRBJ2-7	TGTGCCACCAGCAGACGAGGTTACGGCCCCTACGAGCAGTACTTC	CATSRRGYGPYEQYF
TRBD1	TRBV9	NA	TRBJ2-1	TGTGCCAGCAGCAAAACCGGGACAGGGGGCTACAATGAGCAGTTCTTC	CASSKTGTGGYNEQFF
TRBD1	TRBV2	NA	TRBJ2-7	TGTGCCAGCACTATCGACAGGGGCGTCTACGAGCAGTACTTC	CASTIDRGVYEQYF
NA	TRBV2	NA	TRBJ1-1	TGTGCCAGCAGCTTAGCCCCGGAAAGGCAAGCTTTCTTT	CASSLAPERQAFF
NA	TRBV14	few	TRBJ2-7	TGTGCCAGCAACTTTCAATTGGGCGCCGAGCAGTACTTC	CASNFQLGAEQYF
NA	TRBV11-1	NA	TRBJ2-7	TGTGCCAGCAGCCCCCCGGGCCGGGGGTTGGGGCAGTACTTC	CASSPPGRGLGQYF
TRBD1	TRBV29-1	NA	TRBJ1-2	TGCAGCGTTGAAGAGTGGGGGACAGGGTCTCCCTGGCCCTCATCTAACTATGGCTACACCTTC	CSVEEWGTGSPWPSSNYGYTF
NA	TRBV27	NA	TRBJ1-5	TGTGCCAGCGCCACCCAGGGGTTCAATCAGCCCCAGCATTTT	CASATQGFNQPQHF
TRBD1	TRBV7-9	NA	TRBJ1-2	TGTGCCAGCAGCTCCCCGGACAGGGTCGGCTACACCTTC	CASSSPDRVGYTF
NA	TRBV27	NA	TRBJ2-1	TGTGCCAGCAGTTTATACCTACCGACCAGGAATGAGCAGTTCTTC	CASSLYLPTRNEQFF
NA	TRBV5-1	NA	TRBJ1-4	TGCGCCAGCAGCTTGGGCCCCAGGGAGGGCGAAAAACTGTTTTTT	CASSLGPREGEKLFF